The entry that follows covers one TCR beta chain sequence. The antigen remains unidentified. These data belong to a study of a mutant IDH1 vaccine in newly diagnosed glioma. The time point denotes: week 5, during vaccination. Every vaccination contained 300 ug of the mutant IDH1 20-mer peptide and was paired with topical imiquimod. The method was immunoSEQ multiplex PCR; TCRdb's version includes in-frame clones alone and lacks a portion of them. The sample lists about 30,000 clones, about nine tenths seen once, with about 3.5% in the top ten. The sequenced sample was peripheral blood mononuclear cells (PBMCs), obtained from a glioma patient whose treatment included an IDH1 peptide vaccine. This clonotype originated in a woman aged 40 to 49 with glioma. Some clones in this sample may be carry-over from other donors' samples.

CDR3 DNA: TGTGCCACCAGCAGAGCTATCATTGGAGCTGAAGCTTTCTTT. This sequence encodes CATSRAIIGAEAFF. This chain links TRBV15 with TRBJ1-1, with unresolved D. CDR3 length: 14 residues. The V and J ends lost 1 base and 6 bases respectively, with 12 bases between them. The germline V gene has CDR1 LNHNV and CDR2 YYDKDF (reference sequence). Looking up the rest from reference TRBV15 and TRBJ1-1 gives the full variable domain: DAMVIQNPRYQVTQFGKPVTLSCSQTLNHNVMYWYQQKSSQAPKLLFHYYDKDFNNEADTPDNFQSRRPNTSFCFLDIRSPGLGDTAMYLCATSRAIIGAEAFFGQGTRLTVV.